This T cell receptor (beta chain) was sequenced for a study of neurological immune-mediated disorders. cDNA was made by 5'RACE with 10-nucleotide random UMIs. The output of every sequencing run, over 190 million TCR-beta sequences, came from 15-18 subjects. Each CDR3 protein is one row after TCRdb ran MiXCR on the 5' RACE reads. The sample consists of approximately 50,000 distinct CDR3 sequences, about 9.4% of them appearing once. Germline-derived CDR1 and CDR2 are SGHKS and YYEKEE (reference sequence). The CDR3 runs 12 residues. Trimming took off 4 bases at V and 6 bases at J, with 10 bases between the two ends. A total of 2 million PBMCs stored at -80 degrees C provided the unsorted libraries. This clonotype was recorded many times.

This sequence joins TRBV5-5 and TRBJ2-5, with unresolved D. The sequence was collected from a man in his sixties or seventies with HTLV-1-associated myelopathy (HAM/TSP). The specimen sequenced was PBMCs. The CDR3 DNA is TGTGCCAGCAGCCTACAAGCCCAGACCCAGTACTTC. Translation gives CASSLQAQTQYF. Full variable domain (rest looked up from reference TRBV5-5 and TRBJ2-5): DAGVTQSPTHLIKTRGQQVTLRCSPISGHKSVSWYQQVLGQGPQFIFQYYEKEERGRGNFPDRFSARQFPNYSSELNVNALLLGDSALYLCASSLQAQTQYFGPGTRLLVL.